The entry below gives a single T cell receptor (beta chain) sequence along with its context. The data were obtained in a study of blood T cell repertoires in COVID-19. V lost 0 bases to trimming and J lost 6 bases, with 8 bases between them. Germline CDR1 and CDR2: SGHTA and FQGTGA. This CDR3 region has 13 residues. Method: immunoSEQ multiplex PCR; TCRdb's copy keeps in-frame clones and lacks some. The data contain about 190,000 clones, roughly four fifths of them singletons. The sequence derives from a middle-aged woman with acute or convalescent COVID-19. V and J are TRBV7-3 and TRBJ1-1, with D possibly being TRBD1 (5 bases). The sample taken for sequencing was peripheral blood. The CDR3 region is CASSLTGEAEAFF. The CDR3 nucleotides read TGTGCCAGCAGCTTAACGGGGGAGGCTGAAGCTTTCTTT.